This T cell receptor (beta chain) was found in a study of metastatic and nonmetastatic thyroid tumors. CDR1 and CDR2 (germline): MNHNS, SASEGT. Trimming removed 5 bases at V and 4 bases at J, with 12 bases between. The CDR3 covers 13 residues. Patients were all untreated before their thyroid surgery. By proportion, this clone is medium-sized. MiXCR reprocessed the PCR reads for TCRdb. The sample lists tens of thousands of clones; about 14% were seen once. Sequencing was performed on blood. This sequence joins TRBV6-1 and TRBJ2-7; the D is unclear. The sequence was collected from a female donor with papillary thyroid cancer or a benign thyroid nodule (not recorded which). Some clones in this sample may be carry-over from other donors' samples. Written as DNA, the CDR3 is TGTGCCAGCAGTTTCATGACGGATTACGAGCAGTACTTC. This gives the protein CASSFMTDYEQYF.